The T cell receptor beta chain under discussion was sequenced for a study of regulatory T cells in long-lasting Graves disease. In building TCR beta libraries, iRepertoire HTBI primers were used together with Arm-PCR of CDR3 regions. MiXCR was run by TCRdb on the multiplex PCR reads, yielding one entry per CDR3 protein. The table has around 510,000 distinct CDR3 sequences, less than 25% seen once. The CDR3 contains 13 residues. V was pared by 6 bases and J by 0 bases, with 9 bases between. Ten or more counts support this clonotype. Time point of the sample: persistent/refractory GD, antithyroid drugs over 5 years with positive TRAb. The TCR library used RNA extracted from PBMCs. Peripheral blood, around 9 milliliters per patient, was collected in EDTA tubes.

This sequence was found in a female donor with Graves disease. The sequencing here drew on peripheral blood mononuclear cells (PBMCs), taken when the disease was refractory, from a patient treated with antithyroid drugs. The chain uses TRBV12-3 or TRBV12-4 and TRBJ2-7; maybe TRBD1 (6 bases). The CDR3, as DNA: TGTGCCAGCAGGGGACATAACTCCTACGAGCAGTACTTC. As protein: CASRGHNSYEQYF.